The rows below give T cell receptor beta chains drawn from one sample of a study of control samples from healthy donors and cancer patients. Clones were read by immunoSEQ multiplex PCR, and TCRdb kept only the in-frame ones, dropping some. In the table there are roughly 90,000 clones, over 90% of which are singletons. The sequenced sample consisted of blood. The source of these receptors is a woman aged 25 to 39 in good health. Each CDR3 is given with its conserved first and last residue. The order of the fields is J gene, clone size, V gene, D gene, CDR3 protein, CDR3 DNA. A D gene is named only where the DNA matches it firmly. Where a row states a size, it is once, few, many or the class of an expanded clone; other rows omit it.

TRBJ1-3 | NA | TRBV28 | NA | CASSAQKRNTIYF | TGTGCCAGCAGTGCTCAGAAGCGAAACACCATATATTTT
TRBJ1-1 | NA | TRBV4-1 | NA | CASSSGKVNTEAFF | TGCGCCAGCAGTTCGGGAAAGGTGAACACTGAAGCTTTCTTT
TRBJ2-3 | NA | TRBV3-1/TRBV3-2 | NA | CASSPKFTDTQYF | TGTGCCAGCAGCCCCAAGTTCACAGATACGCAGTATTTT
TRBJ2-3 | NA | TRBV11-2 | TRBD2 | CASSLRPGLAGGYTQYF | TGTGCCAGCAGCTTACGCCCGGGACTAGCGGGAGGTTATACGCAGTATTTT
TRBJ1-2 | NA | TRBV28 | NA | CASRTTEEEYGYTF | TGTGCCAGCAGGACGACAGAGGAGGAATATGGCTACACCTTC
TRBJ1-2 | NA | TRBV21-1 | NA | CASIRSGGQGAVRYGYTF | TGTGCCAGCATAAGGTCAGGGGGACAGGGGGCGGTGAGATATGGCTACACCTTC
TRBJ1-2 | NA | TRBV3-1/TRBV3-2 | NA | CASSFHYGYTF | TGTGCCAGCTCCTTCCACTATGGCTACACCTTC
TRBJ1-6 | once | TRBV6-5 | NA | CASRDIWSPLHF | TGTGCCAGCCGGGACATCTGGTCACCCCTCCACTTT
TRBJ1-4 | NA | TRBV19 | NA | CASSQTRTDPTNEKLFF | TGTGCCAGTAGTCAGACACGTACGGACCCAACTAATGAAAAACTGTTTTTT
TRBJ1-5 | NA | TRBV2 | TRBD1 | CASSDRGLNQPQHF | TGTGCCAGCAGCGACAGGGGGCTCAATCAGCCCCAGCATTTT
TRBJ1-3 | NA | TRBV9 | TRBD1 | CASSFGQGANTIYF | TGTGCCAGCAGCTTCGGACAGGGGGCAAACACCATATATTTT
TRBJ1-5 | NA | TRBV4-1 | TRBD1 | CASSSPGTGSQPQHF | TGCGCCAGCAGCTCCCCCGGGACAGGGTCCCAGCCCCAGCATTTT
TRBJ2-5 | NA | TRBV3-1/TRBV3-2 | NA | CASSQDLSVQETQYF | TGTGCCAGCAGCCAAGACTTAAGCGTACAAGAGACCCAGTACTTC
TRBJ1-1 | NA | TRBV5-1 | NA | CASSLDGTRYTEAFF | TGCGCCAGCAGCTTGGACGGGACGAGATACACTGAAGCTTTCTTT
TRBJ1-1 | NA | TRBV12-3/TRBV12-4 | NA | CASSLPVGQAFF | TGTGCCAGCAGTCTCCCGGTGGGGCAAGCTTTCTTT
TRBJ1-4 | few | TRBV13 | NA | CASSPRASLNEKLFF | TGTGCCAGCAGCCCCCGGGCGTCACTTAATGAAAAACTGTTTTTT
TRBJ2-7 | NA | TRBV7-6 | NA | CASSLAPASYEQYF | TGTGCCAGCAGCTTAGCGCCGGCCTCCTACGAGCAGTACTTC
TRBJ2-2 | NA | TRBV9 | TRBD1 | CASSRDRTGELFF | TGTGCCAGCAGCAGGGACAGAACCGGGGAGCTGTTTTTT